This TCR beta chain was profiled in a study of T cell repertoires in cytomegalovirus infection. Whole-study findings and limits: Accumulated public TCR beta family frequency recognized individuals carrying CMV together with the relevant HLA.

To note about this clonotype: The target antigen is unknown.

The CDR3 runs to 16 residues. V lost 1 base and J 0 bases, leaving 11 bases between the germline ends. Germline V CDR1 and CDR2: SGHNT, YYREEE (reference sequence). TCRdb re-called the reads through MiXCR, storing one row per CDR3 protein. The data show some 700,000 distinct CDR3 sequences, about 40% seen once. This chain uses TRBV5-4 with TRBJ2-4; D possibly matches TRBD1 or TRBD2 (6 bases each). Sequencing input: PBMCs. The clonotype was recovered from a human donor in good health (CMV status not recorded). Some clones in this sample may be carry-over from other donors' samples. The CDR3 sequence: CASSLWGAVAKNIQYF. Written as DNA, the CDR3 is TGTGCCAGCAGCTTGTGGGGGGCGGTAGCCAAAAACATTCAGTACTTC.